Listed here are 27 T cell receptor beta chains from one sample, sequenced in a study of shared clonotypes between healthy human individuals. Measured with immunoSEQ multiplex PCR; TCRdb has only the in-frame clones, and not every one. The profile shows more than 2,000,000 clones, around 94% of them singletons. The sequenced sample consisted of naive CD4+ T cells sorted from blood. Described subset: CD45RA+ positively selected. Receptor source: a man younger than 30 in good health.

This sequence joins TRBV5-1 and TRBJ1-3; 7 bases fit TRBD1. V gave up 2 bases and J gave up 0 bases; unmatched junction bases: 5. Germline V gene lookup returns CDR1 SGHRS and CDR2 YFSETQ. The CDR3 loop spans 16 amino acids. CDR3 loop: CASSLQTGSSGNTIYF. The CDR3, as DNA: TGCGCCAGCAGCTTACAGACAGGGAGCTCTGGAAACACCATATATTTT. Based on the CDR3 plus reference TRBV5-1 and TRBJ1-3, the full variable domain is KAGVTQTPRYLIKTRGQQVTLSCSPISGHRSVSWYQQTPGQGLQFLFEYFSETQRNKGNFPGRFSGRQFSNSRSEMNVSTLELGDSALYLCASSLQTGSSGNTIYFGEGSWLTVV.

The CDR3 spells CSAGQGGDGYTF. DNA of the CDR3: TGCAGCGCCGGACAGGGAGGCGATGGCTACACCTTC. V gene TRBV29-1 combines with J gene TRBJ1-2, with TRBD1 matching over 8 bases. Germline-derived CDR1 and CDR2 are SQVTM and ANQGSEA. Germline trimming cut 7 bases from V and 6 bases from J; bases unmatched to any gene: 7. The CDR3 is made up of 12 amino acids.

The chain is built from TRBV29-1 and TRBJ2-7; 7 nucleotides agree with TRBD1. Germline V gives CDR1 SQVTM, CDR2 ANQGSEA. With 6 bases clipped from V and 7 bases from J, the junction kept 9 bases outside the gene matches. This CDR3 has 12 amino acids. The CDR3 nucleotides read TGCAGCGTACAGGGGCCCCTGGGGGAGCAGTACTTC. This encodes CSVQGPLGEQYF.

The CDR3 protein is CASSPGQGPDTQYF. The CDR3 DNA is TGTGCCAGCAGCCCGGGACAGGGGCCAGATACGCAGTATTTT. V usage is TRBV7-3 and J usage is TRBJ2-3; TRBD1 matches at 10 bases. In germline, CDR1 is SGHTA, CDR2 FQGTGA. Trimming at V came to 5 bases and at J to 4 bases, leaving 3 bases not matched to a gene. CDR3 size: 14 residues.

A single count supports this clone. The chain is built from TRBV15 and TRBJ2-2; weak D call: TRBD2 (5 bases). The V gene's germline CDR1 is LNHNV and CDR2 YYDKDF (reference sequence). The V and J ends lost 3 bases and 3 bases respectively, with 14 bases between them. CDR3 size: 16 residues. CDR3 sequence: CATSSYERGYTGELFF. The DNA for the CDR3 is TGTGCCACCAGCAGTTATGAACGGGGATACACCGGGGAGCTGTTTTTT.

V usage is TRBV7-8 and J usage is TRBJ2-2; no clear D. The germline gives CDR1 SGHVS, CDR2 FQNEAQ. The V end lost 3 bases, the J end lost 2 bases, and 7 bases lay between the germline ends. This CDR3 is 14 amino acids long. The CDR3, as DNA: TGTGCCAGCAGCTTTTCAGATAACACCGGGGAGCTGTTTTTT. Protein sequence: CASSFSDNTGELFF.

This clone appeared once. The rearrangement links TRBV5-1 to TRBJ2-1; unclear D gene. Germline assignment: CDR1 SGHRS and CDR2 YFSETQ. Deletions cut 0 bases from V and 10 bases from J, with 8 bases between. The CDR3 spans 12 residues. As DNA, the CDR3 is TGCGCCAGCAGCTTGGTTGGCAGAGAGCAGTTCTTC. Translated, it gives CASSLVGREQFF.

This chain joins TRBV9 and TRBJ2-7; 7 bases line up with TRBD1. The CDR3 extends over 15 amino acids. The J segment lost 2 bases and the V segment lost 3 bases, leaving 8 bases of the junction unmatched. CDR1 and CDR2 (germline): SGDLS, YYNGEE. The chain's CDR3 is CASSETQGPTYEQYF. In DNA form, the CDR3 reads TGTGCCAGCAGCGAAACACAGGGGCCAACCTACGAGCAGTACTTC.

This chain joins TRBV6-1 and TRBJ2-1; 7 bases align to TRBD1. V lost 1 base to trimming and J lost 4 bases; unmatched junction nucleotides: 4. CDR3 length: 15 residues. Germline V gene data show CDR1 as MNHNS and CDR2 as SASEGT. The CDR3 DNA follows: TGTGCCAGCAGTGAAGTTGACAGGGTATACAATGAGCAGTTCTTC. This sequence encodes CASSEVDRVYNEQFF.

V and J are TRBV2 and TRBJ2-3; 11 bases are shared with TRBD2. The CDR3 length is 16 residues. Germline CDR1 and CDR2: SNHLY and FYNNEI. Trimming cost V 4 bases and J 4 bases; bases outside gene matches: 7. CDR3 DNA: TGTGCCAGCAGTGCCTCTAGCGGGAGGCCTCCAGATACGCAGTATTTT. The encoded protein is CASSASSGRPPDTQYF.

CDR3 in amino acids: CASTVGGGGPYEQYF. DNA of the CDR3: TGTGCCAGCACCGTTGGGGGGGGAGGCCCCTACGAGCAGTACTTC. The chain is built from TRBV7-2 and TRBJ2-7; the match to TRBD2 covers 7 bases. Germline CDR1 reads SGHTA; CDR2 reads FQGNSA. The CDR3 is 15 amino acids. Trimming removed 7 bases from V and 2 bases from J; junction bases left unmatched: 11.

This sequence joins TRBV19 and TRBJ2-2, with D perhaps given as TRBD1 or TRBD2 (5 bases each). This CDR3 comprises 15 residues. V was pared by 10 bases and J by 2 bases, with 17 bases between. Germline V gene data show CDR1 as LNHDA and CDR2 as SQIVND (reference sequence). CDR3 region: CATGAGTINTGELFF. The CDR3 DNA reads as TGTGCCACCGGGGCCGGGACCATTAACACCGGGGAGCTGTTTTTT.

As concerns this clone: The same CDR3 is also encoded by other DNA sequences in this sample. V is TRBV7-9 and J is TRBJ1-6, with TRBD1 matching 8 bases. Germline V gene data show CDR1 as SEHNR and CDR2 as FQNEAQ (reference sequence). The CDR3 has 16 residues. The junction had 4 bases not matched to a gene; V was cut back by 2 bases and J by 4 bases. CDR3 loop: CASSLQGALYNSPLHF. In nucleotides, the CDR3 is TGTGCCAGCAGCTTACAGGGGGCACTGTATAATTCACCCCTCCACTTT.

This clone has only one observation. This chain joins TRBV6-6 and TRBJ1-1; D is possibly TRBD1 (6 bases). Between the trimmed V and J ends, which lost 6 bases and 7 bases, there was a span of 12 bases. The CDR3 is 12 residues long. Germline V gene sequence: CDR1 MNHNY, CDR2 SVGAGI (reference sequence). The CDR3 DNA sequence: TGTGCCAGCAGCCGGGGAGGGGGTGAAGCTTTCTTT. Its protein is CASSRGGGEAFF.

The chain links TRBV5-5 to TRBJ1-5; D is uncertain. Germline CDR1 is SGHKS and CDR2 is YYEKEE (reference sequence). V was trimmed by 2 bases and J by 0 bases, leaving 18 bases between them. The CDR3 has 18 amino acids. The chain's CDR3 is CASSFRRRREYSNQPQHF. As DNA, the CDR3 is TGTGCCAGCAGCTTCCGGCGTAGGAGGGAATATAGCAATCAGCCCCAGCATTTT.

The chain links TRBV18 to TRBJ2-7; no clear D gene. Between the trimmed V and J ends, which lost 3 bases and 3 bases, there was a span of 9 bases. This CDR3 region has 13 residues. Germline CDR1 reads KGHSH; CDR2 reads LQKENI. CDR3 DNA: TGTGCCAGCTCACCGGCCCCGAACTACGAGCAGTACTTC. Its translation is CASSPAPNYEQYF.

This clone was picked up one time. The J gene is TRBJ2-3, the V gene TRBV6-1; a weak D match, TRBD2 (6 bases). Looked up from germline, CDR1 is MNHNS and CDR2 is SASEGT. This CDR3 is built from 13 residues. The ends were cut back, 4 bases at V and 4 bases at J, with 9 bases in the middle. Written as DNA, the CDR3 is TGTGCCAGCAGTGGGAGGGGCGCAGATACGCAGTATTTT. Its protein is CASSGRGADTQYF.

The J gene is TRBJ2-4, the V gene TRBV6-1, with D possibly matching TRBD2 (5 bases). Trimming took 7 bases from V and 6 from J, leaving 13 bases between them. The CDR3 totals 13 residues. The germline CDR1 and CDR2 sequences are MNHNS and SASEGT. CDR3 amino acids: CASNGISVNIQYF. The CDR3, as DNA: TGTGCCAGCAACGGGATCTCCGTAAACATTCAGTACTTC.

This sequence joins TRBV7-2 and TRBJ2-7, with TRBD2 matching over 7 bases. CDR3 length: 15 amino acids. Germline V gene sequence: CDR1 SGHTA, CDR2 FQGNSA. The ends lost 5 bases at V and 2 bases at J; junction bases unmatched: 9. CDR3 loop: CASSPSEGGPYEQYF. CDR3 DNA: TGTGCCAGCAGCCCCAGTGAGGGAGGGCCCTACGAGCAGTACTTC.

This clone was counted a few times. CDR3 protein: CASSEFQGANSPLHF. CDR3 bases: TGCGCCAGCAGTGAGTTCCAGGGGGCTAATTCACCCCTCCACTTT. The rearrangement links TRBV10-2 to TRBJ1-6, with 8 bases fitting TRBD1. After removal of 1 base from V and 6 bases from J, the junction contained 2 bases not matched to a gene. CDR1 and CDR2 from the germline V gene are WSHSY and SAAADI. This CDR3 region has 15 residues.

The chain carries TRBV2 and TRBJ2-5, with TRBD2 identical over 13 bases. CDR3 length: 16 amino acids. Germline-derived CDR1 and CDR2 are SNHLY and FYNNEI. V dropped 8 bases and J dropped 5; count of bases not matched to a gene: 11. The CDR3 nucleotides read TGTGCCAGCGGCTCAACTAGCGGGGGGGCCCTGGAGACCCAGTACTTC. Residues: CASGSTSGGALETQYF.

The chain uses TRBV6-1 and TRBJ2-5; 7 bases align to TRBD2. CDR3 size: 14 residues. Per the germline V gene, CDR1 is MNHNS and CDR2 is SASEGT. Trimming took 6 bases from V and 2 from J; bases not matched to a gene: 6. The CDR3 loop is CASRVGGSQETQYF. Written as DNA, the CDR3 is TGTGCCAGCAGGGTGGGGGGGAGTCAAGAGACCCAGTACTTC.

This sequence joins TRBV7-2 and TRBJ2-5, with 7 bases lining up with TRBD2. Per the germline V gene, CDR1 is SGHTA and CDR2 is FQGNSA. The CDR3 is 15 residues long. The trim removed 5 bases at V and 5 bases at J, leaving 11 bases unmatched. The CDR3 region is CASSPRLAIRETQYF. The CDR3 DNA sequence: TGTGCCAGCAGCCCCCGACTAGCCATTCGTGAGACCCAGTACTTC.

This chain links TRBV30 with TRBJ1-2; D perhaps matches TRBD1 (6 bases). CDR3 length equals 20 residues. Per germline, CDR1 GTSNPN and CDR2 SVGIG (reference sequence). The ends were cut back, 0 bases at V and 4 bases at J, with 30 bases in the middle. The chain's CDR3 is CAWSVFKSQGKGSVGYGYTF. DNA of the CDR3: TGTGCCTGGAGTGTATTTAAATCGCAGGGGAAGGGGTCAGTCGGCTATGGCTACACCTTC.

The chain employs TRBV5-5 and TRBJ1-2, with D hard to call. Trimming took 4 bases from V and 3 from J, leaving 10 bases between them. Germline CDR1 reads SGHKS; CDR2 reads YYEKEE (reference sequence). The CDR3 extends over 13 amino acids. This CDR3 reads CASSHAGDYGYTF. The CDR3 DNA follows: TGTGCCAGCAGCCATGCCGGGGACTATGGCTACACCTTC.

The V gene is TRBV6-5, the J gene TRBJ2-4; the D gene could be TRBD1 or TRBD2 (5 bases each). Germline CDR1 is MNHEY and CDR2 is SVGAGI. This CDR3 is 16 amino acids long. V lost 2 bases, J lost 2 bases, and 13 bases lay in between. Here the CDR3 DNA reads TGTGCCAGCAGTTACGGGGGAAATGGGCCCAAAAACATTCAGTACTTC. It encodes CASSYGGNGPKNIQYF.

This clone came up once. The chain couples TRBV5-6 to TRBJ2-2, with D tentatively TRBD1 (6 bases). Germline values: CDR1 SGHDT, CDR2 YYEEEE. The V and J ends lost 4 bases and 5 bases respectively, with 15 bases between them. The CDR3 length is 15 residues. The CDR3 nucleotides read TGTGCCAGCAGCCTTCCCGGGACAACAACCGGGGAGCTGTTTTTT. Encoded protein: CASSLPGTTTGELFF.